The clone carrying this T cell receptor (beta chain) was observed a single time. The data were obtained in a study of control samples from healthy donors and cancer patients. This CDR3 spans 15 amino acids. The V gene lost 3 bases and the J gene lost 3 bases, with 14 bases spanning the gap. Germline V gene data show CDR1 as LNHDA and CDR2 as SQIVND (reference sequence). Sequencing used immunoSEQ multiplex PCR; TCRdb keeps in-frame clones, though not all of them. This sample has about 220,000 clones; 85% to 95% occur once, and the top ten carry about 1.6%. The rearrangement links TRBV19 to TRBJ1-2; no definite D call. Sequenced input: blood. The clonotype comes from a man between 45 and 60 years old in good health. The CDR3 reads CASSIGLQGYYGYTF. The CDR3 DNA sequence: TGTGCCAGTAGTATTGGTCTTCAAGGCTACTATGGCTACACCTTC.